This T cell receptor (beta chain) was sequenced for a study of vaccination and CD4 T cells after COVID-19. Study as a whole: The post-COVID samples were taken a median approximately 3.5 months after diagnosis, anywhere from 35 to 161. Study-level findings and limits: Vaccine-specific clones in convalescent patients were spike mono-reactive in 304 of 307 cases.

The table lists this clonotype with a count of one. Its antigen is unknown. Cultured CD4+ T cell DNA underwent sequencing with the Oncomine TCR Beta short-read assay. Scientists extracted genomic DNA from CD4+ T cells grown in culture. TCRdb independently ran MiXCR on the PCR reads; one entry per CDR3 protein. The sample comprises some 15,000 distinct CDR3 sequences, around 70% of which are singletons, and about a tenth rests with the top ten. Treatment defined: roughly 11-day PBMC culture with coronavirus spike peptide pools or control peptides (ViraFEST assay). Germline V gives CDR1 SQVTM, CDR2 ANQGSEA. V dropped 5 bases and J dropped 5 bases, with 9 bases sitting between them. The CDR3 is 12 amino acids.

Sequenced: CD4+ T cells from blood, cultured in vitro. This receptor was taken from a human donor who had recovered from COVID-19. The chain couples TRBV29-1 to TRBJ1-4; no clear D. The CDR3 here is CSVNSGNEKLFF. CDR3 DNA: TGCAGCGTTAACTCCGGGAATGAAAAACTGTTTTTT.